This entry features one T cell receptor beta chain sequence. How the authors handled the data: From reference gene primer amplification, estimates of nucleated cell counts were derived. The assay was immunoSEQ multiplex PCR, and TCRdb's table has in-frame clones only and misses some. V and J calls and clone size are copied from that table; D and trimming were computed from the DNA. The data show a few hundred thousand clones, approximately 86% seen once. This specimen belongs to a study of blood T cell repertoires in COVID-19. Study-level background: Some COVID-19 samples were acute and others convalescent; all came from the United States, Italy and Spain. T cells, B-cell-depleted T cells, or PBMCs supplied cDNA or gDNA.

CDR1 is LNHNV, CDR2 YYDKDF, per germline (reference sequence). This CDR3 contains 8 residues. This TCR came from a woman in her seventies with active or convalescent COVID-19. The sequenced material came from peripheral blood. This sequence joins TRBV15 and TRBJ2-1; a possible D gene is TRBD1 (6 bases). CDR3 protein: CAGAEQFF. The DNA of the CDR3 is TGTGCGGGGGCTGAGCAGTTCTTC.